The next 24 T cell receptor beta chains were all read from a single sample in a study of tumor-infiltrating lymphocytes in primary liver carcinoma. Both RNA and DNA were isolated together from about 20-30 mg of bulk tissue that had not been sorted. From about 530 ng total RNA, TCR beta cDNA was generated with a primer in the constant region. Investigators got TCR beta libraries out of three nested multiplex PCR rounds, done with slightly modified ARM-PCR. The two initial PCR rounds, about 9 cycles each, used TRBV1-TRBV30 forward and C-beta reverse primers. TCRdb re-called the multiplex PCR reads with MiXCR, one entry per CDR3 protein. The sample has approximately 110,000 distinct CDR3 sequences, 82% seen once. The specimen sequenced was liver tumor tissue from sampling region 3. Subset denoted: tumor region T3, left-lateral pole. The origin of the receptors is a man aged 40-55 years with primary liver carcinoma and hepatitis B virus infection.

Notes on this clonotype: Compared with germline, one end of the junction differs, possibly owing to a read error. The V gene is TRBV29-1, the J gene TRBJ2-1, with D perhaps being TRBD1 or TRBD2 (5 bases each). The germline CDR1 and CDR2 sequences are SQVTM and ANQGSEA. The CDR3 sequence is 15 residues long. Here the CDR3 DNA reads TGCAGCGTTGAACACGGGACCCTCGGAGTCAATGAGCGGTTCTTC. Amino acids: CSVEHGTLGVNERFF.

This clonotype was detected once. Sequence at one end of the junction differs from germline and may be a read error. This sequence joins TRBV5-1 and TRBJ1-1; D gene ambiguous. The V gene's germline CDR1 is SGHRS and CDR2 YFSETQ. The CDR3 loop spans 13 amino acids. The CDR3 protein is CASSWGLNTEDFF. The CDR3 DNA follows: TGCGCCAGCAGTTGGGGTTTAAACACTGAAGATTTCTTT.

This rearrangement joins TRBV29-1 to TRBJ1-1; the D gene is possibly TRBD1 (6 bases). The CDR3 length is 13 residues. Trimming took off 5 bases at V and 13 bases at J, with 23 bases between the two ends. CDR1 is SQVTM and CDR2 is ANQGSEA in the germline V gene. Here the CDR3 DNA reads TGCAGCGTTAAGGACAGCAGCAACACTGGAGTTTTCTTT. It specifies CSVKDSSNTGVFF.

With regard to this clonotype: The conserved phenylalanine or tryptophan normally closing the CDR3 is absent here, so this likely arose from a read error. The chain combines TRBV4-2 with TRBJ2-7, with unresolved D. V lost 2 bases to trimming and J lost 5 bases, with 7 bases between them. From germline, CDR1 is LGHNA and CDR2 YNFKEQ. This CDR3 contains 12 residues. The CDR3 DNA reads TGTGCCAGCAGCCAAAATCGGAACGAGCAGTACATG. Protein: CASSQNRNEQYM.

As to this clonotype: The junction departs from the called germline gene at one end, perhaps through a read error. This sequence joins TRBV11-3 and TRBJ2-1; D uncertain. The CDR3 totals 14 residues. Germline loops: CDR1 SGHNT, CDR2 YENEEA. CDR3 sequence: CANNLGVSNNEQFF. As DNA, the CDR3 is TGTGCCAACAACTTAGGCGTCTCGAACAATGAACAGTTCTTC.

The table lists this clonotype with a few counts. A junction boundary mismatches the germline segment, possibly from a read error. The genes are TRBV3-1 and TRBJ2-1; D not certain. Germline V gene data show CDR1 as LGHDT and CDR2 as YNNKEL (reference sequence). CDR3 length: 11 amino acids. The CDR3: CASSQAGSLSF. The CDR3 DNA follows: TGTGCCAGCAGCCAAGCTGGGTCCCTATCCTTC.

Details on this clonotype: One end of the junction is discordant with germline, which a read error may explain. The chain has TRBV6-1 and TRBJ2-3; TRBD2 agrees at 13 bases. Germline CDR1 and CDR2: MNHNS and SASEGT. This CDR3 region has 14 residues. DNA for the CDR3: TGTGGCAGCGGACTAGCGGGAGAAACATATACGCACTATTTT. This encodes CGSGLAGETYTHYF.

This clonotype was seen many times. The J gene is TRBJ2-1, the V gene TRBV6-4, with 9 bases lining up with TRBD2. The junction had 2 bases not matched to a gene; V was cut back by 3 bases and J by 5 bases. CDR1 is MRHNA, CDR2 SNTAGT, per germline. The CDR3 totals 14 residues. The CDR3 coding sequence is TGTGCCAGCAGTGAAGGGACTAGCAACAATGAGCAGTTCTTC. Amino acids: CASSEGTSNNEQFF.

This clonotype has more than one count but fewer than ten. One junction end does not reproduce the germline sequence, and a read error may be involved. V gene TRBV5-4 combines with J gene TRBJ2-5, with TRBD2 matching 8 bases. Germline V gene data show CDR1 as SGHNT and CDR2 as YYREEE (reference sequence). The CDR3 length is 13 residues. The CDR3 is CASSPTSVETKYF. The CDR3 DNA reads as TGTGCCAGTAGCCCGACTAGCGTAGAGACCAAGTACTTC.

The chain couples TRBV4-2 to TRBJ2-6; D call uncertain. V was pared by 10 bases and J by 0 bases, with 16 bases between. The germline V gene encodes CDR1 LGHNA and CDR2 YNFKEQ. This CDR3 region has 16 residues. The CDR3 DNA is TGTGCCATCAGTCAAGAAGCAAGCTCTGGGGCCAACGTCCTGACTTTC. Protein: CAISQEASSGANVLTF.

Turning to this clonotype: The junction departs from germline at one end; a sequencing error may be responsible. The chain recombines TRBV9 with TRBJ2-3; unclear D gene. Per germline, CDR1 SGDLS and CDR2 YYNGEE. The CDR3 consists of 14 residues. The CDR3 protein is CASSVQPGTDTQDF. CDR3 in DNA: TGTGCCAGCAGCGTTCAACCGGGCACAGATACGCAGGATTTT.

The table lists this clonotype with a few counts. This may be a read error: a much more frequent sequence differs by one nucleotide. V is TRBV19 and J is TRBJ2-2; TRBD2 might be the D (6 bases). V was trimmed by 6 bases and J by 5 bases, leaving 16 bases between them. This CDR3 is 15 amino acids long. Germline V gives CDR1 LNHDA, CDR2 SQIVND (reference sequence). The CDR3 loop is CASRFVGGRTGELFF. The DNA of the CDR3 is TGTGCCAGTAGGTTCGTGGGAGGTCGGACCGGGGAGCTGTTTTTT.

Of note for this clonotype: A much more abundant neighbour one base away suggests this may be a read error. The chain has TRBV28 and TRBJ1-5, with D uncertain. The J call is doubtful: the DNA matches TRBJ2-3 better. Germline V lookup: CDR1 MDHEN, CDR2 SYDVKM. This CDR3 contains 11 residues. In DNA, the CDR3 is TGTGCCAGCAGTTTAAATCAGCCCCAGTATTTT. Its protein is CASSLNQPQYF.

Worth noting for this clonotype: A read error may produce the germline difference seen at one junction end. CDR3 in DNA: TGTGCCAGAAGCCCCAGCCAAGCCAAAAGCATTCAGTACTTC. Its protein product is CARSPSQAKSIQYF. The chain carries TRBV6-6 and TRBJ2-4; D uncertain. Per the germline V gene, CDR1 is MNHNY and CDR2 is SVGAGI (reference sequence). The CDR3 sequence is 14 residues long.

Notes on this clonotype: One end of the junction fails to match germline, which may point to a read error. The chain has TRBV11-2 and TRBJ2-6; D is possibly TRBD1 (5 bases). CDR3 length: 15 residues. Germline V gene data show CDR1 as SGHAT and CDR2 as FQNNGV. The chain's CDR3 is CATQWPRSGANLLTF. In nucleotides, the CDR3 is TGTGCCACCCAGTGGCCGCGCTCTGGGGCCAACCTCCTAACTTTC.

Worth noting for this clonotype: No conserved phenylalanine or tryptophan is present at the end of the CDR3, so a read error is the likely explanation. The rearrangement joins TRBV28 to TRBJ1-6; 7 bases align to TRBD1. Per germline, CDR1 MDHEN and CDR2 SYDVKM. The CDR3 is 17 residues long. The CDR3 reads CASSLDRILSYISPLHY. CDR3 bases: TGTGCCAGCAGTTTGGACAGGATATTGTCCTATATTTCACCCCTCCACTAT.

With regard to this clonotype: One end of the junction does not line up with germline, which may come from a read error. The V gene is TRBV5-1, the J gene TRBJ2-1, with D unresolved. Germline-derived CDR1 and CDR2 are SGHRS and YFSETQ. The CDR3 consists of 13 residues. The CDR3 spells CASSSSVGNEQIF. In nucleotides, the CDR3 is TGCGCCAGTAGCTCGTCCGTGGGAAATGAGCAGATCTTC.

This clonotype was detected only once. The germline gene is not matched at one end of the junction; a read error may be the cause. This rearrangement joins TRBV6-2 or TRBV6-3 to TRBJ1-2; no clear D gene. There are 14 residues in the CDR3. The V gene's germline CDR1 is MNHEY and CDR2 SVGEGT. The CDR3, as DNA: TGTGCCAGCATCTCCGGATCAATGAACTATTGCTACACCTTC. Encoded protein: CASISGSMNYCYTF.

For this clonotype: The junction and the germline gene differ at one end; a read error may be behind it. The V call is TRBV7-9, the J call TRBJ2-5; perhaps TRBD1 as D (6 bases). CDR1 and CDR2 from the germline V gene are SEHNR and FQNEAQ (reference sequence). The CDR3 is 12 amino acids. The CDR3 here is CASGRGVETQYF. The CDR3 coding sequence is TGTGCCAGCGGCAGGGGAGTAGAGACCCAATACTTC.

The chain couples TRBV6-2 or TRBV6-3 to TRBJ2-3; perhaps TRBD1 as D (5 bases). Germline CDR1 MNHEY, CDR2 SVGEGT. V lost 9 bases, J lost 0 bases, and 13 bases lay in between. CDR3 size: 14 residues. The CDR3 loop reads CASNRHSSTDTQYF. DNA of the CDR3: TGTGCCAGTAACAGGCACTCTAGCACAGATACGCAGTATTTT.

This clonotype was recorded only once. At one boundary the junction diverges from the germline segment, which might be a read error. J is TRBJ1-4 and V is TRBV4-1; TRBD1 matches 8 bases. Germline assignment: CDR1 MGHRA and CDR2 YSYEKL. This CDR3 is 15 amino acids long. The CDR3 bases are TGCACCAGCAGCCTCCAGGACAGGGAAAATGAAAAACTGTTTTTT. Amino acid sequence: CTSSLQDRENEKLFF.

Of note for this clonotype: At one of its ends the junction is not consistent with the germline gene, which may arise from a read error. V and J are TRBV12-3 or TRBV12-4 and TRBJ2-1; D not resolved. Gene TRBJ2-7 matches the end of the DNA better, so the J call may be wrong. The CDR3 contains 14 residues. The DNA of the CDR3 is TGTGGCAGCAAGGAGATGAGCTCCTACAATGAGCAGTACTTC. Protein sequence: CGSKEMSSYNEQYF.

A note on this clonotype: The junction departs from germline at one end; a sequencing error may be responsible. The genes are TRBV29-1 and TRBJ2-2; D perhaps matches TRBD2 (6 bases). This CDR3 has 13 amino acids. From germline, CDR1 is SQVTM and CDR2 ANQGSEA. CDR3 sequence: CGVLREDTGELFF. The CDR3 DNA reads as TGCGGCGTTCTCAGGGAGGACACCGGGGAGTTGTTTTTT.

As concerns this clonotype: At one boundary the junction diverges from the germline segment, which might be a read error. CDR3 amino acids: CDSSEALLGGASTGELFF. CDR3 DNA: TGTGACAGCAGTGAAGCGCTTCTAGGGGGAGCGAGCACCGGGGAGCTCTTTTTT. The chain links TRBV6-1 to TRBJ2-2; weak D call: TRBD1 (6 bases). The CDR3 is 18 residues long. Germline V gene sequence: CDR1 MNHNS, CDR2 SASEGT.